The 2 T cell receptor beta chains presented below share a single source sample, sequenced in a study of T cell responses to AZD1222 COVID-19 vaccine. Clones were read by immunoSEQ multiplex PCR, and TCRdb kept only the in-frame ones, dropping some. This sample yields roughly 80,000 clones, of which about 91% are seen a single time; about 8% belongs to the top ten. This material consisted of peripheral blood, taken 28 days after the second AZD1222 dose. The receptors originated from an adult who received the AZD1222 COVID-19 vaccine.

The chain uses TRBV7-9 and TRBJ2-7, with TRBD2 identical over 11 bases. CDR3 length: 15 amino acids. Germline CDR1 SEHNR, CDR2 FQNEAQ (reference sequence). Trimming cost V 5 bases and J 2 bases; bases outside gene matches: 5. CDR3: CASSPGLAVTYEQYF. The CDR3 region has the DNA TGTGCCAGCAGCCCGGGACTAGCGGTTACCTACGAGCAGTACTTC.

The V gene is TRBV5-1, the J gene TRBJ2-2; D possibly uses TRBD1 or TRBD2 (5 bases each). CDR3 length: 17 amino acids. Trimming took off 1 base at V and 2 bases at J, with 15 bases between the two ends. Germline V CDR1 and CDR2: SGHRS, YFSETQ. DNA of the CDR3: TGCGCCAGCAGCTTGATCCGCTATGGGGGTAACACCGGGGAGCTGTTTTTT. Translation: CASSLIRYGGNTGELFF.